The 11 T cell receptor beta chains in this list originate from one sample, sequenced in a study of spatial heterogeneity in lung cancer. Sample time point: blood at routine non-recurrence follow-up after resection. Unsorted whole RNA of tumor, nontumor lung or frozen PBMC was sequenced. Using its own MiXCR run on the 5' RACE reads, TCRdb lists one record per CDR3 protein. The sample lists some 110,000 distinct CDR3 sequences, 12% seen once, with approximately 15% in the top ten. The sequencing here drew on PBMCs, taken at follow-up. The source is a male donor with early-stage non-small cell lung cancer.

V is TRBV5-5 and J is TRBJ1-1; D is perhaps TRBD1 (5 bases). The V end lost 5 bases, the J end lost 4 bases, and 15 bases lay between the germline ends. Germline CDR1 SGHKS, CDR2 YYEKEE (reference sequence). The CDR3 is made up of 14 amino acids. The CDR3 DNA reads as TGTGCCAGCAGAGGGGATTTCTTGGTCACTGAAGCTTTCTTT. It codes for CASRGDFLVTEAFF. Variable domain in full (rest from reference TRBV5-5 and TRBJ1-1): DAGVTQSPTHLIKTRGQQVTLRCSPISGHKSVSWYQQVLGQGPQFIFQYYEKEERGRGNFPDRFSARQFPNYSSELNVNALLLGDSALYLCASRGDFLVTEAFFGQGTRLTVV.

The table lists this clonotype with a few counts. This sequence joins TRBV7-2 and TRBJ2-2; maybe TRBD2 (5 bases). This CDR3 has 16 residues. V shed 0 bases and J shed 1 base, with 9 bases lying between them. CDR1 is SGHTA, CDR2 FQGNSA, per germline. The CDR3 nucleotides read TGTGCCAGCAGCTTAGCTCCGGGGATGAACACCGGGGAGCTGTTTTTT. It encodes CASSLAPGMNTGELFF.

The chain employs TRBV6-5 and TRBJ1-1, with D tentatively TRBD1 (6 bases). Germline CDR1 is MNHEY and CDR2 is SVGAGI. CDR3 length: 15 amino acids. V was shortened by 5 bases and J by 4 bases, with 17 bases between the two germline ends. CDR3 region: CASSQKPRGTTEAFF. Written as DNA, the CDR3 is TGTGCCAGCAGTCAAAAGCCAAGGGGGACCACTGAAGCTTTCTTT.

This clonotype has at least ten counts. The CDR3 region has the DNA TGCAGCGTTGAAGGGACTAGCGGGCTCGCGACAGATACGCAGTATTTT. It is translated as CSVEGTSGLATDTQYF. The chain recombines TRBV29-1 with TRBJ2-3; 11 nucleotides line up with TRBD2. Germline CDR1 SQVTM, CDR2 ANQGSEA. With 1 base clipped from V and 3 bases from J, the junction kept 6 bases outside the gene matches. The CDR3 covers 16 residues.

The rearrangement joins TRBV6-5 to TRBJ2-1; D call uncertain. Germline V gives CDR1 MNHEY, CDR2 SVGAGI. The V end lost 6 bases, the J end lost 0 bases, and 15 bases lay between the germline ends. The CDR3 sequence is 16 residues long. The CDR3 nucleotides are TGTGCCAGCAGGCACGGTTGGGCCGTCTCCTACAATGAGCAGTTCTTC. This encodes CASRHGWAVSYNEQFF.

This clonotype has just a few counts. The chain has TRBV5-1 and TRBJ1-4; D is perhaps TRBD1 (6 bases). Trimming took off 4 bases at V and 8 bases at J, with 15 bases between the two ends. This CDR3 is built from 14 residues. Germline values: CDR1 SGHRS, CDR2 YFSETQ. Here the CDR3 reads CASSRTSTGEKLFF. For the CDR3, the DNA is TGCGCCAGCAGCCGGACCTCAACAGGGGAAAAACTGTTTTTT.

This clonotype has ten or more counts. The chain has TRBV6-5 and TRBJ1-2; D may be TRBD1 (6 bases). The V end was cut by 6 bases, the J end by 6 bases, with 20 bases between. Germline CDR1 and CDR2: MNHEY and SVGAGI. The CDR3 has 15 residues. The CDR3 here is CASSPRGAGYNGYTF. In DNA, the CDR3 is TGTGCCAGCAGCCCTAGGGGGGCAGGTTATAATGGCTACACCTTC.

This clonotype was recorded a few times. V is TRBV6-5 and J is TRBJ2-7; D not certain. This CDR3 is 13 amino acids long. V was trimmed by 6 bases and J by 0 bases, leaving 9 bases between them. Germline V gives CDR1 MNHEY, CDR2 SVGAGI. The CDR3 is CASRGLVSYEQYF. The CDR3 DNA reads TGTGCCAGCAGAGGGCTCGTCTCCTACGAGCAGTACTTC.

Ten or more counts support this clonotype. The chain combines TRBV6-2 or TRBV6-3 with TRBJ1-1, with D possibly being TRBD1 (6 bases). This CDR3 spans 14 amino acids. Trimming pared 6 bases from V and 3 bases from J, leaving 14 bases between. Germline-derived CDR1 and CDR2 are MNHEY and SVGEGT. This chain's CDR3 is CASRRTGSYTEAFF. The CDR3 nucleotides are TGTGCCAGCAGGAGAACAGGGTCGTACACTGAAGCTTTCTTT.

This clonotype was counted at least ten times. This chain uses TRBV20-1 with TRBJ2-2, with a possible D match to TRBD2 (6 bases). The CDR3 sequence is 16 residues long. V lost 1 base and J 5 bases, leaving 17 bases between the germline ends. CDR1 and CDR2 (germline): DFQATT, SNEGSKA (reference sequence). The DNA for the CDR3 is TGCAGTGCTAGAGGCCCACCAGGGACTTCGACCGGGGAGCTGTTTTTT. It translates to CSARGPPGTSTGELFF.

The CDR3 protein is CASRGTSGVNTGELFF. The CDR3 DNA follows: TGCGCCAGCAGGGGGACTAGCGGGGTCAACACCGGGGAGCTGTTTTTT. The chain couples TRBV5-1 to TRBJ2-2, with 13 bases aligning to TRBD2. The germline V gene encodes CDR1 SGHRS and CDR2 YFSETQ. Trimming took 5 bases from V and 2 from J; bases not matched to a gene: 3. The CDR3 is 16 residues long.